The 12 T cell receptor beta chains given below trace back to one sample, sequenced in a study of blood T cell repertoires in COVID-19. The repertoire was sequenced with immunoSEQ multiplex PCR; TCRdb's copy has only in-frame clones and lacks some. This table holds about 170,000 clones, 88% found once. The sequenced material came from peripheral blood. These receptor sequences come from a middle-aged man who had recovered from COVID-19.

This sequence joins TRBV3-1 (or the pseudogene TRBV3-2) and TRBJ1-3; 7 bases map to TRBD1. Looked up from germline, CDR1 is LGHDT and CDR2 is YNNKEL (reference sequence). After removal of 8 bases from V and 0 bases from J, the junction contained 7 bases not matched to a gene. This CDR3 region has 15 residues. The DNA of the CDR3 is TGTGCCAGCCACGCTACAGGGGACTCTGGAAACACCATATATTTT. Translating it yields CASHATGDSGNTIYF.

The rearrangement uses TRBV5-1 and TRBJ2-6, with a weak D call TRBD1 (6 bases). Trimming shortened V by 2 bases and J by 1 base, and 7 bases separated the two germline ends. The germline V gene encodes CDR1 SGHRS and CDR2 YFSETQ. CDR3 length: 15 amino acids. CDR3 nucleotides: TGCGCCAGCAGCTTCGGACAGTCTGGGGCCAACGTCCTGACTTTC. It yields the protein CASSFGQSGANVLTF.

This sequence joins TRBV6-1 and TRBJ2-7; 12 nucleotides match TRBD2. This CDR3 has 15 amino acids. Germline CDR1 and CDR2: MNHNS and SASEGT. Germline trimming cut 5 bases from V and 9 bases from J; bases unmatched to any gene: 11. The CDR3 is CASSFGTSGSLVQYF. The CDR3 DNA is TGTGCCAGCAGTTTCGGGACTAGCGGGTCCTTAGTGCAGTACTTC.

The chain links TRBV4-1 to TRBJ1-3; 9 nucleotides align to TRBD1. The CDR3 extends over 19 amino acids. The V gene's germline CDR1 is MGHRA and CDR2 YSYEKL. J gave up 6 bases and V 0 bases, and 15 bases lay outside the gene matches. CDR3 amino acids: CASSQERVMGTGSKNTIYF. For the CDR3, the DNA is TGCGCCAGCAGCCAAGAGAGGGTTATGGGGACAGGGTCGAAAAACACCATATATTTT.

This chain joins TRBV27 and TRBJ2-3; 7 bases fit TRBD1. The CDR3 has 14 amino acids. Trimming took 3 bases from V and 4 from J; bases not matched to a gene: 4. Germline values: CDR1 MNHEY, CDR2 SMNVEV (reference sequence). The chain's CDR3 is CASSFRGPADTQYF. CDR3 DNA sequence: TGTGCCAGCAGTTTTAGGGGGCCCGCAGATACGCAGTATTTT.

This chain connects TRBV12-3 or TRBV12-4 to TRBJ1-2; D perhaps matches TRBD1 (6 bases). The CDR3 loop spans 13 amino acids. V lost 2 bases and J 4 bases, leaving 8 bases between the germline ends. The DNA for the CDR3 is TGTGCCAGCAGTTTAAGGACAGCCTATGGCTACACCTTC. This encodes CASSLRTAYGYTF.

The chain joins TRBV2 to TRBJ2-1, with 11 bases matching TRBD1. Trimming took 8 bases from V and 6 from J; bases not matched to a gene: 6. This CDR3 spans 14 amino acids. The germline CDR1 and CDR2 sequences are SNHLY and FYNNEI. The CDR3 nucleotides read TGTGCCAGCCCCGCCGGGACAGGGGGCAATGAGCAGTTCTTC. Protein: CASPAGTGGNEQFF.

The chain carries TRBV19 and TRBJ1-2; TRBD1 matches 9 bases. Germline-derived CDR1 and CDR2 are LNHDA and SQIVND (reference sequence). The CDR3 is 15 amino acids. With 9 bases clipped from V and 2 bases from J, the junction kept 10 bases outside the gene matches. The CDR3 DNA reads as TGTGCCAGCCAAAGCCGGGACAGGGCCAACTATGGCTACACCTTC. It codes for CASQSRDRANYGYTF.

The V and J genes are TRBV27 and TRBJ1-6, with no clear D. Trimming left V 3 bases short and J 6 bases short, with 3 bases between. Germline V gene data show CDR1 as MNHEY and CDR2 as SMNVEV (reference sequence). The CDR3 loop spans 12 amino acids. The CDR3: CASSFLNSPLHF. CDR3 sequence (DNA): TGTGCCAGCAGTTTCCTTAATTCACCCCTCCACTTT.

CDR3 region: CASIAGLFTYEQYF. The CDR3 coding sequence is TGTGCCAGCATTGCGGGACTCTTTACCTACGAGCAGTACTTC. The chain joins TRBV6-5 to TRBJ2-7; TRBD2 is a possible D gene (6 bases). Germline V gene data show CDR1 as MNHEY and CDR2 as SVGAGI. CDR3 length: 14 amino acids. Trimming left V 7 bases short and J 2 bases short, with 15 bases between.

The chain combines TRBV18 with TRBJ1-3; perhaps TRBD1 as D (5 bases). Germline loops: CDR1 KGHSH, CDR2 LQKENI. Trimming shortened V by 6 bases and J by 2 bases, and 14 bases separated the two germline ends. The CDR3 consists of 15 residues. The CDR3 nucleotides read TGTGCCAGCTCCCCCGGGACTGGAGCTGGAAACACCATATATTTT. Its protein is CASSPGTGAGNTIYF.

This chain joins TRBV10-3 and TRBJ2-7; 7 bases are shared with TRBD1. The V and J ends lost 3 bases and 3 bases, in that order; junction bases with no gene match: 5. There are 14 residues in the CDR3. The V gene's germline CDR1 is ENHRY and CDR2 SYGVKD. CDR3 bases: TGTGCCATCAGTGACATGGGACAGATCTACGAGCAGTACTTC. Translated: CAISDMGQIYEQYF.